The next 7 T cell receptor beta chains were all read from a single sample in a study of CD4 T cells in relation to SARS-CoV-2 and coronaviruses. Produced via immunoSEQ multiplex PCR; TCRdb's table is partial and in-frame only. The repertoire includes about 59,000 clones, about nine tenths of them detected once, and 1.1% to 1.5% sits in the top ten. Unexposed donor CD4+ T cells date from 2011-2018, before the COVID-19 pandemic. Input material: memory CD4+ T cells from PBMCs. The receptor set was obtained from a human donor in good health.

This sequence joins TRBV6-5 and TRBJ1-1, with a tentative D call TRBD1 (5 bases). The V end lost 7 bases, the J end lost 1 base, and 13 bases lay between the germline ends. This CDR3 region has 14 residues. Germline CDR1 and CDR2: MNHEY and SVGAGI. The CDR3 sequence: CASTGGRANTEAFF. The DNA for the CDR3 is TGTGCCAGCACAGGCGGCAGGGCGAACACTGAAGCTTTCTTT.

The rearrangement joins TRBV25-1 to TRBJ1-1, with 7 bases that match TRBD1. With V trimmed by 10 bases and J by 8 bases, 10 bases remained unmatched. Germline V lookup: CDR1 MGHDK, CDR2 SYGVNS. The CDR3 length is 12 residues. The CDR3 DNA reads TGTGCCAACTCCCTTGGGGACAGCGAAGCTTTCTTT. Its protein is CANSLGDSEAFF.

This rearrangement joins TRBV4-1 to TRBJ2-7, with a weak D call TRBD1 (6 bases). This CDR3 region has 13 residues. Germline lookup yields CDR1 MGHRA and CDR2 YSYEKL. The V end lost 3 bases, the J end lost 4 bases, and 10 bases lay between the germline ends. The CDR3 spells CASSQQQGYEQYF. The CDR3 coding sequence is TGCGCCAGCAGCCAGCAACAGGGTTACGAGCAGTACTTC.

The count of this clone is one. The chain combines TRBV23-1 with TRBJ2-3; D uncertain. TRBV23-1 is recorded as an ORF, its role being uncertain. The CDR3 covers 16 residues. Between the trimmed V and J ends, which lost 0 bases and 1 base, there was a span of 11 bases. The CDR3 nucleotides read TGCGCCAGCAGTCAATCGATCCCTGCGGGCACAGATACGCAGTATTTT. Its translation is CASSQSIPAGTDTQYF.

This chain connects TRBV18 to TRBJ1-3, with a tentative D call TRBD1 (6 bases). CDR3 size: 15 residues. The V gene lost 3 bases and the J gene lost 0 bases, with 9 bases spanning the gap. The germline gives CDR1 KGHSH, CDR2 LQKENI. CDR3 region: CASSPGARSGNTIYF. CDR3 nucleotide sequence: TGTGCCAGCTCACCGGGGGCCCGCTCTGGAAACACCATATATTTT.

This clone came up a few times. The chain couples TRBV10-1 to TRBJ2-7, with TRBD2 identical over 11 bases. Germline V gene lookup returns CDR1 WNHNN and CDR2 SYGVQD (reference sequence). The CDR3 loop spans 14 amino acids. J lost 3 bases, V lost 6 bases, and 4 bases had no gene match. The CDR3 region has the DNA TGCGCCAGCAGCGCCGGGACTAGCGGCTACGAGCAGTACTTC. Protein: CASSAGTSGYEQYF.

This chain joins TRBV4-1 and TRBJ2-1; the D gene is possibly TRBD1 (5 bases). The germline V and J ends were trimmed by 3 bases and 6 bases, with 18 bases remaining between them. This CDR3 comprises 16 residues. The germline gives CDR1 MGHRA, CDR2 YSYEKL. This CDR3 is CASSQGGQGFANEQFF. For the CDR3, the DNA is TGCGCCAGCAGCCAGGGTGGCCAGGGATTTGCCAATGAGCAGTTCTTC.